This TCR beta chain comes out of a study of radiation and T cells in renal cell carcinoma. Study outcomes and limitations: From baseline, blood top tumor clonotypes peaked at 2 weeks post-radiation. Without pretreatment biopsies, baseline tumor clonotype presence was undetermined.

In the case of this clone: Its antigen remains unidentified.

TCRdb's copy holds only in-frame clones and misses some; the assay was immunoSEQ multiplex PCR. The sample lists roughly 170,000 clones; 88% were seen once. Time point of the sample: blood 4 weeks post-SBRT, at nephrectomy. The treatment denotes: 15 Gy SBRT to primary tumor, nephrectomy 4 weeks later. Nephrectomy followed 15 Gy stereotactic body radiation by 4 weeks. Serial blood draws occurred at baseline and 2 and 4 weeks post-SBRT. The sample was blood, taken from a patient whose treatment included radiotherapy and nephrectomy. The receptor was isolated from a woman between 45 and 65 years old with renal cell carcinoma.

CDR3 region: CASSSGADEKLFF. The CDR3 DNA reads TGTGCCAGCTCCTCGGGGGCAGATGAAAAACTGTTTTTT. The chain is built from TRBV18 and TRBJ1-4; D is possibly TRBD1 (6 bases). CDR1 and CDR2 (germline): KGHSH, LQKENI. CDR3 length equals 13 residues. The germline V and J ends were trimmed by 6 bases and 6 bases, with 11 bases remaining between them.